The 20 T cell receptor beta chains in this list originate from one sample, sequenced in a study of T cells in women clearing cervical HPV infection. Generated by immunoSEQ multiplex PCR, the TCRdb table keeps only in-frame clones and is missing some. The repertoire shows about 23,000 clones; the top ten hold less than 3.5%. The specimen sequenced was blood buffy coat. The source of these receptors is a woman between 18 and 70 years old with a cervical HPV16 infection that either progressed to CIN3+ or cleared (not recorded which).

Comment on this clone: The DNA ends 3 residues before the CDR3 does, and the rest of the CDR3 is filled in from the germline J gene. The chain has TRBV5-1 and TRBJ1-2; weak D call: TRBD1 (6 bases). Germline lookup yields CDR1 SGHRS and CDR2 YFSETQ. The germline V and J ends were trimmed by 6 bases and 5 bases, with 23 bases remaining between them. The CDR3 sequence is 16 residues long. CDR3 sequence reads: CASNKQGNFKAYGYTF. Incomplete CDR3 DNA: TGCGCCAGCAACAAACAGGGAAACTTTAAGGCGTATGGC. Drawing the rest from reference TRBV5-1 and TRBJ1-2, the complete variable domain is KAGVTQTPRYLIKTRGQQVTLSCSPISGHRSVSWYQQTPGQGLQFLFEYFSETQRNKGNFPGRFSGRQFSNSRSEMNVSTLELGDSALYLCASNKQGNFKAYGYTFGSGTRLTVV.

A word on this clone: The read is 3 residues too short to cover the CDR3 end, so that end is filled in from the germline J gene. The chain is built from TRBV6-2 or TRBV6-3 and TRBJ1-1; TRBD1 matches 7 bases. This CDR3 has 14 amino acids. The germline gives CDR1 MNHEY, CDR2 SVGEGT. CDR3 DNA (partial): TGTGCCATCAAGAGGATAGGGGGCACAGATACG. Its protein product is CAIKRIGGTDT. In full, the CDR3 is CAIKRIGGTDTAFF.

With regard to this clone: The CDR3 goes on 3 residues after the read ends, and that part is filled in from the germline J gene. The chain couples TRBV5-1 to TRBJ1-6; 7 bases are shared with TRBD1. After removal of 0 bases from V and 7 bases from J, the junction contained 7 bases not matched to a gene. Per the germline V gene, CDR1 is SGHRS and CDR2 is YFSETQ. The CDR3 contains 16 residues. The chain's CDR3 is CASSLGPDRDNSPLHF. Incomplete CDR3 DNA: TGCGCCAGCAGCTTGGGCCCTGACAGGGACAATTCACCC.

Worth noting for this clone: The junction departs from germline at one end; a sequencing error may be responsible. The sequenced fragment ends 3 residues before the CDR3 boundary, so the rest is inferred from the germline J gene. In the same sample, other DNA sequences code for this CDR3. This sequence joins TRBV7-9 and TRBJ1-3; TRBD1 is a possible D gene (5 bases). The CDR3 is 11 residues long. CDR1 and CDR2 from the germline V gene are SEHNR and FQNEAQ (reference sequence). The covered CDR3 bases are TGTGCCAGTTCTAAGGCGGACACG. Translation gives CASSKADT. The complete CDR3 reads CASSKADTIYF.

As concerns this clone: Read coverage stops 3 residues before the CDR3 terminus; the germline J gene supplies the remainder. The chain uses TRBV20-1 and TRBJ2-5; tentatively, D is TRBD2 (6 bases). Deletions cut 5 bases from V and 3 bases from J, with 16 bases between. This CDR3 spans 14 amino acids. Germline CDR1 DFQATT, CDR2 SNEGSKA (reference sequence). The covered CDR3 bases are TGCAGTGCTGGGAAGACTAGTATTGAAGAGACC. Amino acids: CSAGKTSIEET. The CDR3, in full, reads CSAGKTSIEETQYF.

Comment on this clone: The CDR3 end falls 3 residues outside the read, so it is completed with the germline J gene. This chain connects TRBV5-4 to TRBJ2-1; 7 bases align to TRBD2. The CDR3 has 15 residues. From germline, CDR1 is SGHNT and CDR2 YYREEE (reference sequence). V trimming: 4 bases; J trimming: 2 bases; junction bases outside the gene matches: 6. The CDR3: CASSHDRGAYNEQFF. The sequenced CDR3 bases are TGTGCCAGCAGCCACGACCGGGGGGCCTACAATGAG.

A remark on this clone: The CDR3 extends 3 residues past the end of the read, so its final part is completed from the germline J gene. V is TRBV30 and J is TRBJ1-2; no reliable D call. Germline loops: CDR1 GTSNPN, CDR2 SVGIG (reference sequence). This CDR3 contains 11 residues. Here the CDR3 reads CAWSPSYEYTF. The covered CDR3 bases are TGTGCCTGGAGTCCCTCCTACGAG.

CDR3 DNA (partial): TGTGCCAGCAGCTTATGGGGACAGGGGGCTGAA. This gives the protein CASSLWGQGAE. The CDR3 in its entirety is CASSLWGQGAEAFF. The chain is built from TRBV11-1 and TRBJ1-1; 11 positions agree with TRBD1. The sequence runs out 3 residues before the end of the CDR3; the remainder is reconstructed from the germline J gene. Germline trimming cut 2 bases from V and 6 bases from J; bases unmatched to any gene: 2. The CDR3 consists of 14 residues. The germline gives CDR1 SGHAT, CDR2 FQDESV (reference sequence).

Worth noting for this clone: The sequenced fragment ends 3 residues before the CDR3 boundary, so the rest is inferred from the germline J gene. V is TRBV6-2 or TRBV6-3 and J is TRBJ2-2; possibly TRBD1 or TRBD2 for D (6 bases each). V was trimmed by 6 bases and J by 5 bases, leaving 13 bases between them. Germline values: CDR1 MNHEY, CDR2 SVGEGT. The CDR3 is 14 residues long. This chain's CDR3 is CASRRTGRTGELFF. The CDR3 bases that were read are TGTGCCAGCAGGCGTACAGGGAGGACCGGGGAG.

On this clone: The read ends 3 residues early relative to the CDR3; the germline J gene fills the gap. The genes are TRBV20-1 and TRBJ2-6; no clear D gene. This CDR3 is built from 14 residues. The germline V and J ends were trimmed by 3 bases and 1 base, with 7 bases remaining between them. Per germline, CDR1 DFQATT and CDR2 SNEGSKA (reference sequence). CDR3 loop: CSASGRSGANVLTF. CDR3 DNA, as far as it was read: TGCAGTGCTAGCGGCAGGTCTGGGGCCAACGTC.

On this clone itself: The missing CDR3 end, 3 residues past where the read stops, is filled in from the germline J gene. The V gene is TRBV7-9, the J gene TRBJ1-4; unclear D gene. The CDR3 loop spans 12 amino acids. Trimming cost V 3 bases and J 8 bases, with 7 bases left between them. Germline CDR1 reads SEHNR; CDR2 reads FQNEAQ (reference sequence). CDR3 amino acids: CASSFSVEKLFF. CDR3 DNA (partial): TGTGCCAGCAGCTTTTCTGTGGAAAAA.

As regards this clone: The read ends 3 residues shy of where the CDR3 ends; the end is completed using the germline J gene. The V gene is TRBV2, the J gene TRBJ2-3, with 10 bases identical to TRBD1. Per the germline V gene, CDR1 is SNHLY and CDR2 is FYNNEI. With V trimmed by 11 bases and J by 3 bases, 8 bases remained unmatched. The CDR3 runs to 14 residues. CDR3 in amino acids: CARRTGGGTDTQYF. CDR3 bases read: TGTGCCCGACGGACAGGGGGGGGTACAGATACG.

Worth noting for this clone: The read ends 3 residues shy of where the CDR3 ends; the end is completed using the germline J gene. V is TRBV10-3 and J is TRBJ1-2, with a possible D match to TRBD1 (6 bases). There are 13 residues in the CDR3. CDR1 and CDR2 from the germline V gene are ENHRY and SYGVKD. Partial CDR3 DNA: TGTGCCATCAGTGAACGGGGGGCTCAGGGC. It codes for CAISERGAQG. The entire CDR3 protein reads CAISERGAQGYTF.

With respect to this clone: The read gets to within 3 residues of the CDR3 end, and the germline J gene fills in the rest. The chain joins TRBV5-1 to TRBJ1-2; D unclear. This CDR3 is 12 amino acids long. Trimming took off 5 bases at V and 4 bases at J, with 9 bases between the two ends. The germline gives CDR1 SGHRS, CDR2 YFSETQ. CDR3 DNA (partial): TGCGCCAGCAGGGCAGGAACCTATGGC. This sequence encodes CASRAGTYG. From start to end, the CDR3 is CASRAGTYGYTF.

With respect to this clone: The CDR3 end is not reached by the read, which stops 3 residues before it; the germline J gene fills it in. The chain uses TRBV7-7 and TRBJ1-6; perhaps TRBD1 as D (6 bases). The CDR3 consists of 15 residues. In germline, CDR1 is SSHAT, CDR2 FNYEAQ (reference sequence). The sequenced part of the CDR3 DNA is TGTGCTAGCCCGCCAGGGGCAGTGGATAATTCACCC. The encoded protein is CASPPGAVDNSP. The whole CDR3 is CASPPGAVDNSPLHF. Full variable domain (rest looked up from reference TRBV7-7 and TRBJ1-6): GAGVSQSPRYKVTKRGQDVTLRCDPISSHATLYWYQQALGQGPEFLTYFNYEAQPDKSGLPSDRFSAERPEGSISTLTIQRTEQRDSAMYRCASPPGAVDNSPLHFGNGTRLTVT.

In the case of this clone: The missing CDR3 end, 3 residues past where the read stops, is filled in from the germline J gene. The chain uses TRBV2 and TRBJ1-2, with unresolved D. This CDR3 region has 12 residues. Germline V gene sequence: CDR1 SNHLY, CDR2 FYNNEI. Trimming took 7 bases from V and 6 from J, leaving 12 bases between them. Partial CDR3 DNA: TGTGCCAGCAAATTCTCGGGTGATGGC. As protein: CASKFSGDG. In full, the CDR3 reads CASKFSGDGYTF.

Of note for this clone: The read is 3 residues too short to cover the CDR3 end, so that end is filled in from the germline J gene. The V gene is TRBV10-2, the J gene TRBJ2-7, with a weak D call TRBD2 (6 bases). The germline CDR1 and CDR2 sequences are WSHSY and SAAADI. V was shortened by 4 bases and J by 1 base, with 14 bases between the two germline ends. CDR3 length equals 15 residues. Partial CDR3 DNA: TGCGCCAGCAGTGCGTTGACGGGGGTTTCCTACGAG. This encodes CASSALTGVSYE. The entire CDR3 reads CASSALTGVSYEQYF.

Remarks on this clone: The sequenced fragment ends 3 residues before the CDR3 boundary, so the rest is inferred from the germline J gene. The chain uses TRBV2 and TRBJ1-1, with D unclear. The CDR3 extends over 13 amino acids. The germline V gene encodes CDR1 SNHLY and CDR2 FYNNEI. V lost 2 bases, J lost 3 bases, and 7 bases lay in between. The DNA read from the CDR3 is TGTGCCAGCAGTGAAACGCGGCACACTGAA. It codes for CASSETRHTE. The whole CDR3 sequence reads CASSETRHTEAFF.

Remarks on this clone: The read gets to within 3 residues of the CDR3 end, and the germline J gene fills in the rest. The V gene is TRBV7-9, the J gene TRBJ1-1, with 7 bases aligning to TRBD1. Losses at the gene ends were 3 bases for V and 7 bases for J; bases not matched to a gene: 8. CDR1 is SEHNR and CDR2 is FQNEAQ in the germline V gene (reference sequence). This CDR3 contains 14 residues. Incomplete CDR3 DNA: TGTGCCAGCAGCTTTCTAACAGGGGAGGGTGAA. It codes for CASSFLTGEGE. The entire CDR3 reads CASSFLTGEGEAFF. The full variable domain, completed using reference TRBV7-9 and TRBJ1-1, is DTGVSQNPRHKITKRGQNVTFRCDPISEHNRLYWYRQTLGQGPEFLTYFQNEAQLEKSRLLSDRFSAERPKGSFSTLEIQRTEQGDSAMYLCASSFLTGEGEAFFGQGTRLTVV.

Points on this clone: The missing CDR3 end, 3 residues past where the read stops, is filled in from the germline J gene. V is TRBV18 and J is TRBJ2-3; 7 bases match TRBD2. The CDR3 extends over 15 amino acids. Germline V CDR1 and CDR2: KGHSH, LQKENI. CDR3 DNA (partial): TGTGCCAGCTCACCACGGCGGGCGGGGGAAGAGACG. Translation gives CASSPRRAGEET. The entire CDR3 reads CASSPRRAGEETQYF.